The present T cell receptor (beta chain) was sequenced within a study of CD8 T cells in Susac syndrome. CD8+ and CD4+ T cells taken from blood had their TCR beta sequenced. This CDR3 is 14 amino acids long. The V and J ends lost 6 bases and 5 bases respectively, with 17 bases between them. The germline V gene has CDR1 DFQATT and CDR2 SNEGSKA (reference sequence). The authors reverse transcribed roughly 0.5 to 1 ug RNA with random hexamers. MiXCR was run by TCRdb on the immunoSEQ multiplex PCR reads, yielding one entry per CDR3 protein. The sample has roughly 250,000 distinct CDR3 sequences; about 95% are singletons.

Sequencing was carried out using CD4+ T cells from PBMCs. The chain uses TRBV20-1 and TRBJ2-1, with a tentative D call TRBD2 (6 bases). The TCR was taken from a human donor with Susac syndrome. CDR3 in amino acids: CSARVQASDNEQFF. The CDR3 region has the DNA TGCAGTGCGAGGGTTCAGGCTAGCGACAATGAGCAGTTCTTC.